The following is a TCR beta chain sequence with its context. Antigen specificity is unknown. This sample is part of a study of type 1 and type 2 diabetes patients. As for the study in general: Magnetic bead positive selection isolated CD4+ or CD8+ T cells from PBMCs. Study-wide points: Groups were not age- or gender-matched, which may bias interpretation.

PCR was run on genomic DNA. Multiplex PCR with 30 forward and 13 reverse primers amplified the TCR beta CDR3. TCRdb fed the multiplex PCR reads into MiXCR, producing one record per CDR3 protein. The sample contains 250,000 or so distinct CDR3 sequences, 47% of which appear only once. Trimming left V 1 base short and J 3 bases short, with 11 bases between. This CDR3 spans 15 amino acids. Germline V CDR1 and CDR2: SGHVS, FQNEAQ. This sequence was found in a man aged 18 to 29 with type 2 diabetes. Sequencing was done on a sample of peripheral blood mononuclear cells (PBMCs). The chain links TRBV7-8 to TRBJ2-3; possible D gene TRBD1, 5 bases. This CDR3 reads CASSLGPQGTDTQYF. The CDR3 nucleotides read TGTGCCAGCAGCTTAGGCCCCCAGGGTACAGATACGCAGTATTTT.